Listed below are T cell receptor beta chains from one sample, sequenced in a study of neoadjuvant anti-PD-1 for oral cavity cancer. The protocol was immunoSEQ multiplex PCR, while the TCRdb copy is restricted to in-frame clones and leaves out a portion. The sample shows around 13,000 clones, 70% of them seen only once. Specimen: PBMCs, collected before nivolumab (anti-PD-1) treatment. These receptors came from a person aged 35-79 years with oral cavity squamous cell carcinoma. The conserved cysteine and the conserved F or W are not part of the CDR3 here. Fields, in order: D gene, V gene, CDR3 length, CDR3 protein. A D gene is named only where the DNA matches it firmly.

D gene: -; V gene: TRBV29-1; CDR3 length: 10; CDR3 protein: SVDSSLPEQF
D gene: -; V gene: TRBV6-6; CDR3 length: 10; CDR3 protein: ASSPPGMKQY
D gene: -; V gene: TRBV6-5; CDR3 length: 11; CDR3 protein: ASRPAGKETQY
D gene: -; V gene: TRBV5-1; CDR3 length: 11; CDR3 protein: ASSPTGNTEAF
D gene: TRBD2; V gene: TRBV6-5; CDR3 length: 11; CDR3 protein: ASSYGGVDTQY
D gene: TRBD1; V gene: TRBV19; CDR3 length: 14; CDR3 protein: ASTKDRGSMNTEAF
D gene: -; V gene: TRBV7-2; CDR3 length: 13; CDR3 protein: ASSLGRGNTGELF
D gene: TRBD1; V gene: TRBV15; CDR3 length: 13; CDR3 protein: ATSIDRGSGNTIY
D gene: -; V gene: TRBV25-1; CDR3 length: 10; CDR3 protein: ASSKGPRGYT
D gene: TRBD1; V gene: TRBV7-9; CDR3 length: 16; CDR3 protein: ASSLDRGQGFLGSPLH
D gene: TRBD2; V gene: TRBV11-2; CDR3 length: 13; CDR3 protein: ASSTAAGGQETQY
D gene: TRBD1; V gene: TRBV7-2; CDR3 length: 12; CDR3 protein: ASSFRGAKNIQY
D gene: -; V gene: TRBV2; CDR3 length: 12; CDR3 protein: ASSRTSQGYEQY
D gene: TRBD2; V gene: TRBV7-2; CDR3 length: 14; CDR3 protein: ASSLESSGGRETQY
D gene: TRBD1; V gene: TRBV5-1; CDR3 length: 11; CDR3 protein: ASSAQGNYGYT